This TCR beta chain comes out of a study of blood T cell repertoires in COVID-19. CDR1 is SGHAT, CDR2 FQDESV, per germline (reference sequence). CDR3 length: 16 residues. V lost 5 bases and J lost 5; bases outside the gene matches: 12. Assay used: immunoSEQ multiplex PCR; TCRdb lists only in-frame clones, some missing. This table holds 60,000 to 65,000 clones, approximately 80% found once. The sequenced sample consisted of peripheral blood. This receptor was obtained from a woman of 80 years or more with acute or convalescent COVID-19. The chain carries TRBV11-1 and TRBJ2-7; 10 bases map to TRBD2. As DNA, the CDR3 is TGTGCCAGCAGCCCCCGCTCTAGCGGGAGTTTCCACGAGCAGTACTTC. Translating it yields CASSPRSSGSFHEQYF.